This TCR beta chain was recovered during a study of CD8+ T cells in alopecia areata. Study-wide findings and caveats: Researchers report lesional scalp, most notably alopecia totalis/universalis, outstripped normal scalp in clonality.

This clone has only a few counts. Antigen unknown. V was shortened by 1 base and J by 3 bases, with 4 bases between the two germline ends. The CDR3 has 13 amino acids. Germline CDR1 MNHEY, CDR2 SMNVEV (reference sequence). cDNA prepared by RNA extraction and subsequent reverse transcription served as the template for sequencing. Measured with immunoSEQ multiplex PCR; TCRdb has only the in-frame clones, and not every one. This sample has 150,000 or so clones, with about nine tenths found just once. The chain carries TRBV27 and TRBJ1-5; D remains unclear. Specimen: CD8+ T cells sorted from blood, collected at week 0. The clonotype was recovered from a human donor with alopecia areata. CDR3 protein: CASSLYANQPQHF. The CDR3 DNA follows: TGTGCCAGCAGTTTATACGCCAATCAGCCCCAGCATTTT.